Each of the 13 T cell receptor beta chains below was sequenced from the same sample in a study of blood T cell repertoires in COVID-19. The repertoire was sequenced with immunoSEQ multiplex PCR; TCRdb's copy has only in-frame clones and lacks some. Among under 50,000 clones, approximately 88% were seen once, and the ten largest hold around 7%. Sequencing was carried out using peripheral blood. The receptor set was obtained from a human donor in a cohort sampled during active COVID-19.

This clone was counted between two and nine times. The genes are TRBV13 and TRBJ1-4; D remains unclear. The CDR3 length is 15 residues. V was clipped by 2 bases and J by 0 bases, with 7 bases between them. CDR1 and CDR2 (germline): PRHDT, FYEKMQ (reference sequence). The chain's CDR3 is CASSLRLATNEKLFF. As DNA, the CDR3 is TGTGCCAGCAGCTTACGCCTAGCAACTAATGAAAAACTGTTTTTT.

The CDR3 nucleotides read TGTGCCAGCAGTGGGGTACTAGCGGCCGCTGGGGCCAACGTCCTGACTTTC. This gives the protein CASSGVLAAAGANVLTF. This chain uses TRBV28 with TRBJ2-6; 8 bases are a match to TRBD2. Germline values: CDR1 MDHEN, CDR2 SYDVKM. The CDR3 consists of 17 residues. Losses at the gene ends were 5 bases for V and 2 bases for J; bases not matched to a gene: 8.

This clone was recorded a few times. This rearrangement joins TRBV27 to TRBJ2-7; the match to TRBD2 covers 8 bases. Germline V CDR1 and CDR2: MNHEY, SMNVEV (reference sequence). Trimming at V came to 5 bases and at J to 3 bases, leaving 15 bases not matched to a gene. The CDR3 sequence is 17 residues long. CDR3 region: CASSPLPIAGGYYEQYF. The CDR3 DNA is TGTGCCAGCAGTCCACTCCCTATTGCGGGGGGCTACTACGAGCAGTACTTC.

CDR3 coding DNA: TGTGCCAGCAGCTTGTCGGGGGACTACACTGAAGCTTTCTTT. This encodes CASSLSGDYTEAFF. The rearrangement uses TRBV5-6 and TRBJ1-1, with D maybe TRBD1 (5 bases). Germline CDR1 is SGHDT and CDR2 is YYEEEE. The CDR3 runs 14 residues. With 1 base removed from V and 3 bases from J, the gap between germline ends came to 10 bases. Complete variable domain (other parts from reference TRBV5-6 and TRBJ1-1): DAGVTQSPTHLIKTRGQQVTLRCSPKSGHDTVSWYQQALGQGPQFIFQYYEEEERQRGNFPDRFSGHQFPNYSSELNVNALLLGDSALYLCASSLSGDYTEAFFGQGTRLTVV.

V is TRBV7-6 and J is TRBJ2-1; 12 bases match TRBD2. CDR1 and CDR2 (germline): SGHVS, FNYEAQ. The CDR3 has 15 residues. The junction had 7 bases not matched to a gene; V was cut back by 5 bases and J by 8 bases. CDR3 DNA sequence: TGTGCCAGCAGCCTGTCTAGCGGGGGGGCGTATGAGCAGTTCTTC. Its protein product is CASSLSSGGAYEQFF.

This sequence joins TRBV7-9 and TRBJ1-6; possibly TRBD1 for D (5 bases). This CDR3 has 12 residues. Germline values: CDR1 SEHNR, CDR2 FQNEAQ (reference sequence). With 5 bases removed from V and 7 bases from J, the gap between germline ends came to 6 bases. In nucleotides, the CDR3 is TGTGCCAGCAGCACAGGAAATTCACCCCTCCACTTT. It specifies CASSTGNSPLHF.

The V gene is TRBV29-1, the J gene TRBJ2-1, with D possibly matching TRBD1 (6 bases). The CDR3 has 14 amino acids. The V and J ends lost 5 bases and 7 bases respectively, with 18 bases between them. Germline CDR1 SQVTM, CDR2 ANQGSEA. The CDR3 sequence: CSVKIRGRGNEQFF. CDR3 bases: TGCAGCGTTAAAATTAGGGGCAGGGGAAATGAGCAGTTCTTC.

The V call is TRBV15, the J call TRBJ2-5, with a weak D call TRBD1 (5 bases). Trimming shortened V by 0 bases and J by 8 bases, and 25 bases separated the two germline ends. The germline V gene encodes CDR1 LNHNV and CDR2 YYDKDF (reference sequence). CDR3 length: 18 amino acids. CDR3 residues: CATSRDQGQDPTKRTQYF. The CDR3 DNA is TGTGCCACCAGCAGAGATCAGGGCCAGGACCCTACCAAGAGAACCCAGTACTTC.

This clone has more than one count but fewer than ten. This chain connects TRBV3-1 (or the pseudogene TRBV3-2) to TRBJ2-1; D remains ambiguous. V lost 0 bases and J 4 bases, leaving 19 bases between the germline ends. CDR3 size: 18 residues. CDR1 LGHDT and CDR2 YNNKEL come from the germline V gene (reference sequence). CDR3 amino acids: CASSQDPLEPRAYNEQFF. The CDR3, as DNA: TGTGCCAGCAGCCAAGACCCTTTAGAACCCCGTGCTTACAATGAGCAGTTCTTC.

The chain carries TRBV23-1 and TRBJ1-5; 11 bases are a match to TRBD1. TRBV23-1 is placed among ORFs of uncertain function. The CDR3 has 20 amino acids. V shed 0 bases, J shed 4 bases, and the junction held 14 bases outside the gene matches. The CDR3 DNA sequence: TGCGCCAGCAGTCAATCCGGGGGACAGGGGGTGCGATCTCGGAATCAGCCCCAGCATTTT. Amino acids: CASSQSGGQGVRSRNQPQHF.

The V call is TRBV9, the J call TRBJ2-2, with D possibly TRBD2 on 6 matching bases. The CDR3 has 15 residues. Germline-derived CDR1 and CDR2 are SGDLS and YYNGEE. The V and J ends lost 0 bases and 3 bases respectively, with 9 bases between them. The DNA of the CDR3 is TGTGCCAGCAGCGTAGCCAGCGGGCACACCGGGGAGCTGTTTTTT. This translates into CASSVASGHTGELFF.

The chain recombines TRBV10-2 with TRBJ1-1; 9 bases agree with TRBD1. Looked up from germline, CDR1 is WSHSY and CDR2 is SAAADI. The CDR3 contains 14 residues. V dropped 2 bases and J dropped 9; count of bases not matched to a gene: 7. As DNA, the CDR3 is TGCGCCAGCAGTGAGAGGGGGACAGGGAGTAAAGCTTTCTTT. Its protein is CASSERGTGSKAFF.

CDR3 nucleotide sequence: TGTGCTAGTGGACCAGGGACAGGGGGCGCAACCCTTAACTATGGCTACACCTTC. Amino acid sequence: CASGPGTGGATLNYGYTF. V usage is TRBV12-5 and J usage is TRBJ1-2; 12 bases agree with TRBD1. Germline V gene lookup returns CDR1 LGHNT and CDR2 FRNRAP. There are 18 residues in the CDR3. Unmatched junction bases numbered 12, after V lost 6 bases and J lost 1 base.